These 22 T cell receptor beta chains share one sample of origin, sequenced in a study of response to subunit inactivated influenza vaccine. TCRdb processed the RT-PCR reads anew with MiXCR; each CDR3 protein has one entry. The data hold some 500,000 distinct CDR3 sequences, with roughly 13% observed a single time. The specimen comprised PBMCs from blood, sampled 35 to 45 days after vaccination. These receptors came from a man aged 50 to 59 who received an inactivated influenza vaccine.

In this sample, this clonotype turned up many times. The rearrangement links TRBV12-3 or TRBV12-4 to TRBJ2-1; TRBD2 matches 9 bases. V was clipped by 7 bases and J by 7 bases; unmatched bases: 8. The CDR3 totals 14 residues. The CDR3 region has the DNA TGTGCCAGCACCCAAAGCGGGGGGAGGAATGAGCAGTTCTTC. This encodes CASTQSGGRNEQFF.

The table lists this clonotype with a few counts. The CDR3 sequence is CSVEDRFRGQGAGEQYF. In DNA form, the CDR3 reads TGCAGCGTTGAAGATCGTTTTCGCGGACAGGGGGCTGGGGAGCAGTACTTC. The chain uses TRBV29-1 and TRBJ2-7, with TRBD1 matching 11 bases. Looked up from germline, CDR1 is SQVTM and CDR2 is ANQGSEA. The length of the CDR3 is 17 residues. Trimming cost V 0 bases and J 7 bases; bases outside gene matches: 14.

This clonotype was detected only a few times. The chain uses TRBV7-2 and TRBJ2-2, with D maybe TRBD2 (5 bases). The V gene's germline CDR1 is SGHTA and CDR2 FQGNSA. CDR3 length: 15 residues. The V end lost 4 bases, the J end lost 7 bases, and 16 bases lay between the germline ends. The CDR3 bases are TGTGCCAGCAGCTCCTTAACGGCGGGCATCGGGGAGCTGTTTTTT. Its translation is CASSSLTAGIGELFF.

The CDR3 bases are TGCGCCAGCAGCCCGGACTTAACTTATGGCTACACCTTC. This gives the protein CASSPDLTYGYTF. The chain joins TRBV5-1 to TRBJ1-2; D is undetermined. V lost 4 bases to trimming and J lost 5 bases, with 12 bases between them. Germline CDR1 is SGHRS and CDR2 is YFSETQ. The CDR3 is 13 amino acids. Full variable domain (remainder filled in from reference TRBV5-1 and TRBJ1-2): KAGVTQTPRYLIKTRGQQVTLSCSPISGHRSVSWYQQTPGQGLQFLFEYFSETQRNKGNFPGRFSGRQFSNSRSEMNVSTLELGDSALYLCASSPDLTYGYTFGSGTRLTVV.

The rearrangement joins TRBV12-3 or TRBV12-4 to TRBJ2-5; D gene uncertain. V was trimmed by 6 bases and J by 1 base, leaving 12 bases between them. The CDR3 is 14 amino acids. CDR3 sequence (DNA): TGTGCCAGCAGCCGAGACGGTATCCAAGAGACCCAGTACTTC. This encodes CASSRDGIQETQYF.

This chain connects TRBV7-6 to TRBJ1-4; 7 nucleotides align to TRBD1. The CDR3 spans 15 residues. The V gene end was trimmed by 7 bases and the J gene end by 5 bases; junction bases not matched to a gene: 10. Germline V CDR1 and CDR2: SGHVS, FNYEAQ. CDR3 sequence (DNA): TGTGCCAGCACCGCGGGAGGGGGCGTCAATGAAAAACTGTTTTTT. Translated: CASTAGGGVNEKLFF. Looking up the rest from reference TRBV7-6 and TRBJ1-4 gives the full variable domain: GAGVSQSPRYKVTKRGQDVALRCDPISGHVSLYWYRQALGQGPEFLTYFNYEAQQDKSGLPNDRFSAERPEGSISTLTIQRTEQRDSAMYRCASTAGGGVNEKLFFGSGTQLSVL.

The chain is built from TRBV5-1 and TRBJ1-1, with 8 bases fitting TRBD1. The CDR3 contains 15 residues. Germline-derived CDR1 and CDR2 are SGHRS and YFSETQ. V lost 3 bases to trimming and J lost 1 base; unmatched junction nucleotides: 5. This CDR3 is CASSWTGYSNTEAFF. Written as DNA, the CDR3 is TGCGCCAGCAGCTGGACAGGGTATTCGAACACTGAAGCTTTCTTT.

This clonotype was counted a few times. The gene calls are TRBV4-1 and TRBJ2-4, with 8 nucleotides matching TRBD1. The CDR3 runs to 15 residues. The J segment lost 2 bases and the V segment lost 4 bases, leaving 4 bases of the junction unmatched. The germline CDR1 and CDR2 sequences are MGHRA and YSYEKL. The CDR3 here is CASSPWTGTKNIQYF. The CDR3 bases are TGCGCCAGCAGCCCGTGGACAGGGACCAAAAACATTCAGTACTTC.

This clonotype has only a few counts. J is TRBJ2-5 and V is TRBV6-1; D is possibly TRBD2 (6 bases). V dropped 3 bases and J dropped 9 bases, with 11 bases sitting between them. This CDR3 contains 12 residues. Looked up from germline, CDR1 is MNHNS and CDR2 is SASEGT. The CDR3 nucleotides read TGTGCCAGCAGTGAGCTCCGGGAGTCCCAGTACTTC. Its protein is CASSELRESQYF.

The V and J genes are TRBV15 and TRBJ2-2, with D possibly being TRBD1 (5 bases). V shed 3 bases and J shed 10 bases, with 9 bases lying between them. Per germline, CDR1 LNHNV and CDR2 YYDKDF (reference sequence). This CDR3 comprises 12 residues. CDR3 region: CATSRETVELFF. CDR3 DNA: TGTGCCACCAGCAGGGAGACAGTGGAGCTGTTTTTT.

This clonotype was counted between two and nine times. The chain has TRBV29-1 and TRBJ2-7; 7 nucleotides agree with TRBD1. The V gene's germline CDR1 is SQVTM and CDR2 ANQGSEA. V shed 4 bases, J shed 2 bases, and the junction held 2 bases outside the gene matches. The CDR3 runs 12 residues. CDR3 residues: CSVGGTAYEQYF. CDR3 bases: TGCAGCGTTGGGGGGACAGCCTACGAGCAGTACTTC.

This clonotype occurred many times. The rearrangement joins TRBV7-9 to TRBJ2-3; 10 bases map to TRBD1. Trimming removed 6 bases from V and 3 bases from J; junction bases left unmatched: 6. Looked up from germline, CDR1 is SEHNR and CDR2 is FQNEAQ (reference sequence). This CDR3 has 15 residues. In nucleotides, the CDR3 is TGTGCCAGCAGTCGAGTGGGACAGGGGACAGATACGCAGTATTTT. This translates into CASSRVGQGTDTQYF.

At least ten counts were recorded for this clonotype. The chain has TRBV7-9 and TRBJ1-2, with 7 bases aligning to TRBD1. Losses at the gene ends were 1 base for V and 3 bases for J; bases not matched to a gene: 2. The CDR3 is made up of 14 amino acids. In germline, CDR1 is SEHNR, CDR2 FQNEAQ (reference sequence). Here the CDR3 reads CASSLEGAYYGYTF. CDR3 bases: TGTGCCAGCAGCTTAGAGGGGGCGTACTATGGCTACACCTTC.

The CDR3 region has the DNA TGTGCCAGCAGCACAACACAGGGAGCCGGGGAGCTGTTTTTT. This codes for CASSTTQGAGELFF. The chain has TRBV6-2 or TRBV6-3 and TRBJ2-2; the D gene is possibly TRBD1 (6 bases). V lost 6 bases, J lost 6 bases, and 14 bases lay in between. The germline CDR1 and CDR2 sequences are MNHEY and SVGEGT. This CDR3 has 14 residues.

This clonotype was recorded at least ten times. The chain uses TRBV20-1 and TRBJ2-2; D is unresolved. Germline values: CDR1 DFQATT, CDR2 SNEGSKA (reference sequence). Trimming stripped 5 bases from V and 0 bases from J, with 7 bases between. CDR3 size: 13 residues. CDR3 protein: CSALTANTGELFF. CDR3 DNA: TGCAGTGCTCTCACAGCGAACACCGGGGAGCTGTTTTTT.

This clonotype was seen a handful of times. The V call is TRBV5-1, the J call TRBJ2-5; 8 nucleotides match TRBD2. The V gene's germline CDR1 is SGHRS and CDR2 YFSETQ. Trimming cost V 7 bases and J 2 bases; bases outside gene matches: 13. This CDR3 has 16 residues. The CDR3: CASRGGRQQTQETQYF. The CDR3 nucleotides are TGCGCCAGCCGCGGGGGGAGACAACAAACGCAAGAGACCCAGTACTTC.

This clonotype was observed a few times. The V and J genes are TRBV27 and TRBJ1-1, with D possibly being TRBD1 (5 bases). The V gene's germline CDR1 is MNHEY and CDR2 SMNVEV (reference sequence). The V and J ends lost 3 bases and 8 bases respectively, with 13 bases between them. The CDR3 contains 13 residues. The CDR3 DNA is TGTGCCAGCAGTTTCTTCGGGGGGTTAGAAGCTTTCTTT. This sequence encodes CASSFFGGLEAFF.

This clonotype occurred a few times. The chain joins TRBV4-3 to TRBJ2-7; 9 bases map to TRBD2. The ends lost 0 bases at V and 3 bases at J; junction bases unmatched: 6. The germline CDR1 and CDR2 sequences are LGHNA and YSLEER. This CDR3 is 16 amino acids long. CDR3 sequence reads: CASSQDGREGRYEQYF. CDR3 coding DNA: TGCGCCAGCAGCCAAGATGGGCGGGAGGGCCGCTACGAGCAGTACTTC.

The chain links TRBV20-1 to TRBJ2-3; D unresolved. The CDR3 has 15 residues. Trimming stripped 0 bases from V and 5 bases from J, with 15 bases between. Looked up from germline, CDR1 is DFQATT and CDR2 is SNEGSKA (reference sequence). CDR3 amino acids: CSARDIARQVDTQYF. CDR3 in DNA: TGCAGTGCTAGAGATATAGCTCGGCAGGTAGATACGCAGTATTTT.

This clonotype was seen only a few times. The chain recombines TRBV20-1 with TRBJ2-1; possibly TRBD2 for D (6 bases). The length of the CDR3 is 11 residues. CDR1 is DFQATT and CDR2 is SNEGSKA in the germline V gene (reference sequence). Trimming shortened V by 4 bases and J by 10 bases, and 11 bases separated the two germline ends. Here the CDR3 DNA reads TGCAGTGCTATACTAGCTCGGGAGCAGTTCTTC. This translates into CSAILAREQFF.

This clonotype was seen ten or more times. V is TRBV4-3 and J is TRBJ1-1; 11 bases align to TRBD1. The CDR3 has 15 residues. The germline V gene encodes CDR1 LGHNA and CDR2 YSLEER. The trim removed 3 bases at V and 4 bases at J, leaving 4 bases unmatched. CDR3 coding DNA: TGCGCCAGCAGCCAGGACAGGGGGCTTGGCACTGAAGCTTTCTTT. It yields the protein CASSQDRGLGTEAFF.

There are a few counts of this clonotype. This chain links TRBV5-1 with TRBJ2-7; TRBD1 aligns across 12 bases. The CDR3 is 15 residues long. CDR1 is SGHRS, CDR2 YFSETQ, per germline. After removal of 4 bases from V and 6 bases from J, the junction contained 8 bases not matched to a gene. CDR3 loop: CASSPGDRGLFEQYF. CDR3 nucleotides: TGCGCCAGCAGCCCGGGGGACAGGGGGCTCTTCGAGCAGTACTTC.